There are many counts of the clone carrying this T cell receptor beta chain. Its specificity is unknown. This entry belongs to a study of Graves' ophthalmopathy and Graves' hyperthyroidism. Study overall: Calling hyperthyroidism stable required that no ophthalmopathy show up within 18 months of follow-up.

Only newly diagnosed hyperthyroidism patients aged 18 to 65, with under 2 months' duration, were enrolled. Study-level points and caveats: With a specificity of around 77% and a sensitivity of around 71%, the model predicted ophthalmopathy progression.

As the template, RNA transcripts were used to amplify TCR beta CDR3 regions. RT-PCR in the first round used HTBI primers; a second-round multiplex PCR followed. MiXCR was run by TCRdb on the multiplex PCR reads, yielding one entry per CDR3 protein. The repertoire holds about 500,000 distinct CDR3 sequences, with just under 40% as singletons. Germline CDR1 reads DFQATT; CDR2 reads SNEGSKA (reference sequence). The CDR3 consists of 13 residues. Trimming cost V 6 bases and J 8 bases; bases outside gene matches: 11. The source is an adult man with Graves' hyperthyroidism. Material: peripheral blood or thyroid tissue (not recorded which). The chain is built from TRBV20-1 and TRBJ1-2; TRBD1 matches at 8 bases. The CDR3 is CSARDRSIGGYTF. The CDR3 nucleotides are TGCAGTGCGCGGGACAGGAGTATAGGCGGCTACACCTTC.